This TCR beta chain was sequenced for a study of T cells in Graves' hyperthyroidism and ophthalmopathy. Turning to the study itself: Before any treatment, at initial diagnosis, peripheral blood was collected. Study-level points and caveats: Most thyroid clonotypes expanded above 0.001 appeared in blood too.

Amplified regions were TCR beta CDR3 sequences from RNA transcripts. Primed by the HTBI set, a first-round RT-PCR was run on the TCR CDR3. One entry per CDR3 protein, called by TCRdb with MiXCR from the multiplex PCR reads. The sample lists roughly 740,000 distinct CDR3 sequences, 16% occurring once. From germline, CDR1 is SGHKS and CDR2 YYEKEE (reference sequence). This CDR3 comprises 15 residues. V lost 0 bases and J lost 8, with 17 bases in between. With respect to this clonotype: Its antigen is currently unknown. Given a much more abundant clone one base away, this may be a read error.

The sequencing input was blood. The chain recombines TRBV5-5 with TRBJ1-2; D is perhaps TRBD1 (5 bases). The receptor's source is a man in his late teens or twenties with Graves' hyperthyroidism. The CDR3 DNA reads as TGTGCCAGCAGCTTGGCCAGTGAGGGACGCTCGGGCTACACCTTC. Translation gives CASSLASEGRSGYTF.